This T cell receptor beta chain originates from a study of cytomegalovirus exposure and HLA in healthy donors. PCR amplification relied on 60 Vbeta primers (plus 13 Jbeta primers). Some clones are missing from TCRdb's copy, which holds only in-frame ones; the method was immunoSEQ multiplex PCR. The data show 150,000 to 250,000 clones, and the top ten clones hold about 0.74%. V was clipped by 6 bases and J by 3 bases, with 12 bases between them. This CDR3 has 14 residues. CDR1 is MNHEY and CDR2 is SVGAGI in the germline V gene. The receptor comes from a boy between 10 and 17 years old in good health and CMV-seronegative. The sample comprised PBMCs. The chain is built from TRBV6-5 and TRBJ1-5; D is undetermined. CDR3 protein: CASRQRAVNQPQHF. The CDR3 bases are TGTGCCAGCAGACAGAGGGCAGTCAATCAGCCCCAGCATTTT.